A single T cell receptor (beta chain) is shown here with its context. A read error may account for a junction end that differs from germline. The CDR3 is 17 amino acids. CDR1 and CDR2 (germline): MDHEN, SYDVKM. Through Arm-PCR of CDR3 regions and iRepertoire HTBI primers, TCR beta libraries were built. TCRdb analysed the multiplex PCR reads with MiXCR anew, one entry per CDR3 protein. The table includes almost 350,000 distinct CDR3 sequences, around a fifth detected once. This sample was taken from a study of regulatory T cells in long-lasting Graves disease. This sample's time point: persistent/refractory GD, antithyroid drugs over 5 years with positive TRAb. After RNA was extracted from PBMCs, the TCR library was made from it.

The specimen comprised peripheral blood mononuclear cells (PBMCs), sampled when the disease was refractory, from a patient treated with antithyroid drugs. The chain employs TRBV28 and TRBJ2-5; 10 nucleotides align to TRBD2. This TCR derives from a female donor with Graves disease. The CDR3 bases are TGTGCCAGCACTGGAGCTAGCGGGAGTGGGTCCCAAGAGACCAAGTACTTC. Amino acids: CASTGASGSGSQETKYF.